Presented here are 32 T cell receptor beta chains from one specimen sequenced in a study of identical twins. TCRdb recomputed calls from the 5' RACE reads with MiXCR, one row per CDR3 protein. The sample has under 800,000 distinct CDR3 sequences; about 20% are singletons. This same sample was also part of a study on T cells expressing NK-cell markers.

Sequencing was carried out using PBMCs. The receptors were sampled from a woman younger than 35 in good health.

This clonotype turned up a few times. V gene TRBV5-1 combines with J gene TRBJ1-1, with D possibly TRBD1 on 6 matching bases. The CDR3 extends over 15 amino acids. The V end was cut by 5 bases, the J end by 0 bases, with 14 bases between. The V gene's germline CDR1 is SGHRS and CDR2 YFSETQ. The CDR3: CASRSGTKMNTEAFF. In DNA form, the CDR3 reads TGCGCCAGCAGATCCGGGACAAAAATGAACACTGAAGCTTTCTTT.

The rearrangement uses TRBV7-9 and TRBJ2-1; TRBD2 might be the D (6 bases). The CDR3 runs 14 residues. Germline V gene data show CDR1 as SEHNR and CDR2 as FQNEAQ (reference sequence). Trimming removed 4 bases at V and 5 bases at J, with 12 bases between. The CDR3 is CASSYPGVHNEQFF. The DNA of the CDR3 is TGTGCCAGCAGCTACCCGGGGGTCCACAATGAGCAGTTCTTC.

V is TRBV7-7 and J is TRBJ2-7; unclear D gene. The CDR3 contains 14 residues. Germline CDR1 is SSHAT and CDR2 is FNYEAQ (reference sequence). Trimming stripped 2 bases from V and 4 bases from J, with 12 bases between. CDR3 nucleotides: TGTGCCAGCAGCTTATCCCCTGACACATACGAGCAGTACTTC. As protein: CASSLSPDTYEQYF. The complete variable domain, with remaining parts taken from reference TRBV7-7 and TRBJ2-7, reads GAGVSQSPRYKVTKRGQDVTLRCDPISSHATLYWYQQALGQGPEFLTYFNYEAQPDKSGLPSDRFSAERPEGSISTLTIQRTEQRDSAMYRCASSLSPDTYEQYFGPGTRLTVT.

This clonotype was detected only a few times. V and J are TRBV29-1 and TRBJ1-1; D is uncertain. The germline V gene has CDR1 SQVTM and CDR2 ANQGSEA. CDR3 length: 11 residues. V was pared by 0 bases and J by 11 bases, with 10 bases between. The CDR3, as DNA: TGCAGCGTTGAAGAGAGGGTTGAGGCTTTCTTT. It encodes CSVEERVEAFF. Full variable domain (rest looked up from reference TRBV29-1 and TRBJ1-1): SAVISQKPSRDICQRGTSLTIQCQVDSQVTMMFWYRQQPGQSLTLIATANQGSEATYESGFVIDKFPISRPNLTFSTLTVSNMSPEDSSIYLCSVEERVEAFFGQGTRLTVV.

This clonotype was counted only a few times. This chain joins TRBV4-1 and TRBJ2-7; D perhaps matches TRBD1 (6 bases). The germline V gene encodes CDR1 MGHRA and CDR2 YSYEKL. The CDR3 runs 14 residues. Trimming took off 0 bases at V and 6 bases at J, with 12 bases between the two ends. The CDR3 region is CASSQEQGRREQYF. The CDR3 DNA sequence: TGCGCCAGCAGCCAAGAGCAGGGGCGGCGCGAGCAGTACTTC.

There are a few counts of this clonotype. V gene TRBV23-1 combines with J gene TRBJ2-7, with D perhaps TRBD1 (7 bases). TRBV23-1 is placed among ORFs of uncertain function. The CDR3 has 13 residues. The ends were cut back, 7 bases at V and 1 base at J, with 11 bases in the middle. DNA for the CDR3: TGCGCCAGCATCGGGGGACAGTCCTACGAGCAGTACTTC. Residues: CASIGGQSYEQYF.

This clonotype was counted many times. V gene TRBV7-2 combines with J gene TRBJ2-7; 10 bases match TRBD2. Unmatched junction bases numbered 5, after V lost 6 bases and J lost 3 bases. The CDR3 has 14 residues. Looked up from germline, CDR1 is SGHTA and CDR2 is FQGNSA. CDR3 nucleotides: TGTGCCAGCAGTTCTCGGACTAGCGGCTACGAGCAGTACTTC. Translated, it gives CASSSRTSGYEQYF.

The rearrangement joins TRBV12-5 to TRBJ2-1; 9 positions agree with TRBD2. J lost 8 bases, V lost 0 bases, and 8 bases had no gene match. The CDR3 has 16 residues. CDR1 and CDR2 (germline): LGHNT, FRNRAP. CDR3 sequence: CASGLVPREGIYEQFF. DNA for the CDR3: TGTGCTAGTGGTTTGGTACCGCGGGAGGGAATCTATGAGCAGTTCTTC.

This clonotype was recorded at least ten times. At one end the junction does not follow the germline gene, possibly because of a read error. This chain joins TRBV5-1 and TRBJ2-3; 8 bases match TRBD1. Germline V CDR1 and CDR2: SGHRS, YFSETQ. The CDR3 runs 14 residues. CDR3 residues: CASSLDRGTDTQYF. The DNA of the CDR3 is TGTGCCAGCAGCTTGGACAGGGGCACAGATACGCAGTATTTT.

The chain is built from TRBV9 and TRBJ1-2; D is unclear. The germline V gene encodes CDR1 SGDLS and CDR2 YYNGEE. The CDR3 sequence is 15 residues long. The germline V and J ends were trimmed by 0 bases and 2 bases, with 11 bases remaining between them. The CDR3 reads CASSVGRLANYGYTF. The CDR3 DNA is TGTGCCAGCAGCGTAGGCCGCCTGGCCAACTATGGCTACACCTTC.

This clonotype turned up a few times. V usage is TRBV25-1 and J usage is TRBJ2-3; 9 nucleotides align to TRBD2. Losses at the gene ends were 4 bases for V and 3 bases for J; bases not matched to a gene: 8. The CDR3 sequence is 16 residues long. Germline V CDR1 and CDR2: MGHDK, SYGVNS. DNA for the CDR3: TGTGCCAGCAGTGTAGGTAGCGGGAGTGGTACAGATACGCAGTATTTT. The encoded protein is CASSVGSGSGTDTQYF.

This clonotype was detected many times. The chain recombines TRBV19 with TRBJ2-7; 7 bases agree with TRBD1. The CDR3 extends over 15 amino acids. Germline-derived CDR1 and CDR2 are LNHDA and SQIVND (reference sequence). V dropped 8 bases and J dropped 4; count of bases not matched to a gene: 14. In nucleotides, the CDR3 is TGTGCCAGTGAACCGGCTCGGGACAGTATGTACGAGCAGTACTTC. It is translated as CASEPARDSMYEQYF.

The chain links TRBV9 to TRBJ1-6, with no clear D. CDR1 and CDR2 (germline): SGDLS, YYNGEE. The CDR3 is 15 amino acids. The V end was cut by 2 bases, the J end by 0 bases, with 6 bases between. In DNA, the CDR3 is TGTGCCAGCAGCGTTGAGAGCTCCTATAATTCACCCCTCCACTTT. Translation gives CASSVESSYNSPLHF. Supplemented by reference TRBV9 and TRBJ1-6, the full variable domain reads DSGVTQTPKHLITATGQRVTLRCSPRSGDLSVYWYQQSLDQGLQFLIQYYNGEERAKGNILERFSAQQFPDLHSELNLSSLELGDSALYFCASSVESSYNSPLHFGNGTRLTVT.

The chain has TRBV20-1 and TRBJ2-5; 7 positions match TRBD1. V was clipped by 1 base and J by 5 bases; unmatched bases: 10. CDR3 size: 15 residues. Looked up from germline, CDR1 is DFQATT and CDR2 is SNEGSKA (reference sequence). The CDR3 region is CSARAPEGAGETQYF. The DNA for the CDR3 is TGCAGTGCTAGAGCTCCAGAGGGGGCCGGGGAGACCCAGTACTTC.

This clonotype was recorded many times. The chain combines TRBV9 with TRBJ2-7; D possibly corresponds to TRBD2 (6 bases). Germline CDR1 SGDLS, CDR2 YYNGEE. The CDR3 has 16 amino acids. Trimming removed 0 bases from V and 3 bases from J, with 16 bases in between. The CDR3 DNA reads as TGTGCCAGCAGCGTAGCTACGTCTAGCGATTACTACGAGCAGTACTTC. Encoded protein: CASSVATSSDYYEQYF.

This clonotype was picked up one time. The chain carries TRBV7-9 and TRBJ2-7; no reliable D call. From germline, CDR1 is SEHNR and CDR2 FQNEAQ (reference sequence). V was shortened by 5 bases and J by 6 bases, with 11 bases between the two germline ends. This CDR3 region has 12 residues. CDR3 in DNA: TGTGCCAGCAGCAGCACTTTGACCGAGCAGTACTTC. Residues: CASSSTLTEQYF.

V and J are TRBV5-1 and TRBJ2-7, with 7 bases identical to TRBD2. Germline CDR1 SGHRS, CDR2 YFSETQ. The CDR3 extends over 17 amino acids. Losses at the gene ends were 7 bases for V and 3 bases for J; bases not matched to a gene: 19. The DNA for the CDR3 is TGCGCCAGCGGCACATCCATCCGGGGGGTGAAGGTCTACGAGCAGTACTTC. Translated: CASGTSIRGVKVYEQYF.

The chain employs TRBV7-9 and TRBJ2-7, with D perhaps TRBD2 (5 bases). CDR3 size: 16 residues. The V gene's germline CDR1 is SEHNR and CDR2 FQNEAQ (reference sequence). The V gene lost 1 base and the J gene lost 2 bases, with 15 bases spanning the gap. The CDR3 here is CASSLVGLALTYEQYF. The CDR3 DNA reads TGTGCCAGCAGCTTAGTGGGCCTAGCCCTAACCTACGAGCAGTACTTC.

This clonotype has a count of ten or more. J is TRBJ2-7 and V is TRBV20-1, with unresolved D. The CDR3 has 11 amino acids. Germline values: CDR1 DFQATT, CDR2 SNEGSKA (reference sequence). V was pared by 7 bases and J by 7 bases, with 14 bases between. The CDR3 is CSGYFGQEQYF. CDR3 in DNA: TGCAGTGGATACTTCGGTCAGGAGCAGTACTTC.

The chain couples TRBV20-1 to TRBJ2-2, with no clear D. The germline V gene has CDR1 DFQATT and CDR2 SNEGSKA (reference sequence). The germline V and J ends were trimmed by 6 bases and 5 bases, with 10 bases remaining between them. The CDR3 sequence is 12 residues long. The CDR3 DNA follows: TGCAGTGCGCACGCCCAAACCGGGGAGCTGTTTTTT. Protein sequence: CSAHAQTGELFF.

This clonotype was seen at least ten times. The genes are TRBV5-1 and TRBJ2-1, with 7 bases that match TRBD2. Unmatched junction bases numbered 8, after V lost 4 bases and J lost 7 bases. The CDR3 runs to 14 residues. CDR1 is SGHRS, CDR2 YFSETQ, per germline. CDR3 coding DNA: TGCGCCAGCAGCGGGGGACTACCCAATAATGAGCAGTTCTTC. Its translation: CASSGGLPNNEQFF.

This clonotype has more than one count but fewer than ten. The genes are TRBV5-6 and TRBJ2-2; possibly TRBD2 for D (6 bases). V was trimmed by 2 bases and J by 7 bases, leaving 12 bases between them. The germline V gene has CDR1 SGHDT and CDR2 YYEEEE. This CDR3 has 14 residues. This CDR3 is CASSFRVAVGELFF. CDR3 DNA sequence: TGTGCCAGCAGCTTCCGGGTAGCGGTCGGGGAGCTGTTTTTT.

The V gene is TRBV11-2, the J gene TRBJ2-3; D ambiguous. The V and J ends lost 1 base and 11 bases respectively, with 10 bases between them. Germline V CDR1 and CDR2: SGHAT, FQNNGV. CDR3 length equals 12 residues. The CDR3 loop is CASSLVPQGQYF. CDR3 DNA sequence: TGTGCCAGCAGCTTAGTCCCTCAAGGGCAGTATTTT.

In this sample, this clonotype turned up a few times. The genes are TRBV2 and TRBJ2-1; D ambiguous. V was clipped by 7 bases and J by 16 bases, with 8 bases between them. The CDR3 is 8 amino acids. Germline CDR1 and CDR2: SNHLY and FYNNEI. The CDR3 loop reads CASMPDFF. DNA of the CDR3: TGTGCCAGCATGCCGGATTTCTTC.

This clonotype turned up a few times. The rearrangement joins TRBV5-1 to TRBJ2-5, with TRBD1 matching over 7 bases. Trimming at V came to 0 bases and at J to 1 base, leaving 3 bases not matched to a gene. The length of the CDR3 is 15 residues. Germline loops: CDR1 SGHRS, CDR2 YFSETQ. This CDR3 reads CASSLADRSQETQYF. For the CDR3, the DNA is TGCGCCAGCAGCTTGGCGGACAGGAGCCAAGAGACCCAGTACTTC.

The V call is TRBV6-5, the J call TRBJ1-2; weak D call: TRBD1 (5 bases). The germline CDR1 and CDR2 sequences are MNHEY and SVGAGI. The ends were cut back, 2 bases at V and 8 bases at J, with 21 bases in the middle. The CDR3 covers 16 residues. The CDR3 is CASSYTGDWVGRGYTF. The DNA of the CDR3 is TGTGCCAGCAGTTACACGGGGGATTGGGTCGGTCGGGGCTACACCTTC.

The V and J genes are TRBV6-5 and TRBJ1-1, with D unresolved. Germline CDR1 reads MNHEY; CDR2 reads SVGAGI. This CDR3 has 14 amino acids. The V end was cut by 0 bases, the J end by 11 bases, with 16 bases between. Written as DNA, the CDR3 is TGTGCCAGCAGTTACTCGACGGTTAAGGGAGTGGCTTTCTTT. It encodes CASSYSTVKGVAFF.

V gene TRBV10-3 combines with J gene TRBJ2-1; D ambiguous. The CDR3 has 15 residues. V lost 2 bases to trimming and J lost 4 bases, with 12 bases between them. The germline V gene has CDR1 ENHRY and CDR2 SYGVKD. CDR3 coding DNA: TGTGCCATCAGTGAGCCGCCTAGGAAGTACAATGAGCAGTTCTTC. Translated: CAISEPPRKYNEQFF.

This clonotype appeared many times. The CDR3 region is CASSLGLAGGYEQYF. CDR3 DNA sequence: TGTGCCAGCAGCTTAGGCTTAGCGGGGGGCTACGAGCAGTACTTC. The rearrangement uses TRBV7-2 and TRBJ2-7; TRBD2 agrees at 10 bases. This CDR3 region has 15 residues. J gave up 3 bases and V 1 base, and 3 bases lay outside the gene matches. Germline V gene lookup returns CDR1 SGHTA and CDR2 FQGNSA.

This chain links TRBV5-6 with TRBJ2-1, with D unresolved. Trimming shortened V by 4 bases and J by 4 bases, and 27 bases separated the two germline ends. CDR1 is SGHDT and CDR2 is YYEEEE in the germline V gene. The CDR3 is made up of 19 amino acids. DNA for the CDR3: TGTGCCAGCAGCCCGCATAAACTTTATAAATTAGGCCTTTACAATGAGCAGTTCTTC. Encoded protein: CASSPHKLYKLGLYNEQFF.

The chain carries TRBV18 and TRBJ2-6, with unresolved D. CDR3 size: 15 residues. V lost 2 bases and J lost 0, with 5 bases in between. Germline-derived CDR1 and CDR2 are KGHSH and LQKENI. In DNA form, the CDR3 reads TGTGCCAGCTCACCAATAAACTCTGGGGCCAACGTCCTGACTTTC. Protein product: CASSPINSGANVLTF.

The table lists this clonotype with a count of one. CDR3 bases: TGTGCCATCAGGGGGGAGGGCCGACACGAGCAGTACTTC. Protein sequence: CAIRGEGRHEQYF. The genes are TRBV10-3 and TRBJ2-7; TRBD2 matches 7 bases. Unmatched junction bases numbered 7, after V lost 6 bases and J lost 5 bases. CDR3 length: 13 residues. Germline assignment: CDR1 ENHRY and CDR2 SYGVKD.